Presented here are 12 T cell receptor beta chains from one specimen sequenced in a study of blood T cell repertoires in COVID-19. Profiled with immunoSEQ multiplex PCR; TCRdb holds only in-frame clones, not every one. Among about 160,000 clones listed, roughly 89% were seen once. Sequenced sample: peripheral blood. Receptors originate from a woman between 55 and 75 years old who had recovered from COVID-19.

The chain is built from TRBV5-1 and TRBJ1-2, with 7 bases identical to TRBD1. V shed 2 bases and J 6 bases; nucleotides not matched to a gene: 7. CDR1 and CDR2 from the germline V gene are SGHRS and YFSETQ. CDR3 length: 14 amino acids. CDR3 coding DNA: TGCGCCAGCAGCTTCGGGACAGAGGGAAATGGCTACACCTTC. Encoded protein: CASSFGTEGNGYTF.

The J gene is TRBJ2-1, the V gene TRBV20-1; TRBD2 might be the D (6 bases). This CDR3 has 15 amino acids. The V end lost 3 bases, the J end lost 2 bases, and 14 bases lay between the germline ends. The germline V gene has CDR1 DFQATT and CDR2 SNEGSKA (reference sequence). Here the CDR3 reads CSASALGGTYNEQFF. The CDR3 region has the DNA TGCAGTGCTAGTGCCCTGGGCGGGACCTACAATGAGCAGTTCTTC.

V gene TRBV11-2 combines with J gene TRBJ2-5, with D tentatively TRBD2 (6 bases). The V and J ends lost 1 base and 5 bases respectively, with 11 bases between them. The CDR3 extends over 14 amino acids. Germline V gene lookup returns CDR1 SGHAT and CDR2 FQNNGV. DNA for the CDR3: TGTGCCAGCAGCTTAGGGGGGGAAGGGGAGACCCAGTACTTC. It specifies CASSLGGEGETQYF. The full variable domain, with the rest looked up from reference TRBV11-2 and TRBJ2-5, is EAGVAQSPRYKIIEKRQSVAFWCNPISGHATLYWYQQILGQGPKLLIQFQNNGVVDDSQLPKDRFSAERLKGVDSTLKIQPAKLEDSAVYLCASSLGGEGETQYFGPGTRLLVL.

V usage is TRBV5-4 and J usage is TRBJ2-1; 7 positions match TRBD2. Germline V gene lookup returns CDR1 SGHNT and CDR2 YYREEE (reference sequence). The CDR3 is made up of 16 amino acids. V shed 6 bases, J shed 4 bases, and the junction held 13 bases outside the gene matches. Written as DNA, the CDR3 is TGTGCCAGCACCCTGCTGGGGGGGGATACTTACAATGAGCAGTTCTTC. Translating it yields CASTLLGGDTYNEQFF.

This sequence joins TRBV19 and TRBJ1-5; TRBD1 matches 10 bases. Germline assignment: CDR1 LNHDA and CDR2 SQIVND (reference sequence). V was clipped by 7 bases and J by 0 bases; unmatched bases: 15. CDR3 length: 19 amino acids. CDR3 residues: CASNHTSRDRGYSNQPQHF. Written as DNA, the CDR3 is TGTGCCAGTAATCATACGTCCAGGGACAGGGGTTATAGCAATCAGCCCCAGCATTTT.

This clone was seen only a few times. The chain links TRBV28 to TRBJ1-6; D gene ambiguous. The CDR3 is made up of 15 amino acids. The germline gives CDR1 MDHEN, CDR2 SYDVKM. Trimming pared 3 bases from V and 3 bases from J, leaving 9 bases between. The CDR3 DNA reads TGTGCCAGCAGTTTCCAGACTAACTATAATTCACCCCTCCACTTT. Amino acid sequence: CASSFQTNYNSPLHF.

The rearrangement links TRBV7-9 to TRBJ2-7; 7 bases are a match to TRBD1. Germline V gene sequence: CDR1 SEHNR, CDR2 FQNEAQ (reference sequence). Trimming cost V 1 base and J 4 bases; bases outside gene matches: 10. This CDR3 contains 16 residues. The CDR3 sequence: CASSLGQGSPRYEQYF. CDR3 sequence (DNA): TGTGCCAGCAGCTTAGGACAGGGAAGTCCGCGATACGAGCAGTACTTC.

The chain employs TRBV12-3 or TRBV12-4 and TRBJ2-1; D is ambiguous. Trimming took off 6 bases at V and 8 bases at J, with 11 bases between the two ends. The CDR3 is made up of 12 amino acids. The CDR3 sequence is CASSYLMYEQFF. In nucleotides, the CDR3 is TGTGCCAGCAGCTACCTTATGTATGAGCAGTTCTTC.

The chain employs TRBV5-4 and TRBJ1-5; 7 nucleotides align to TRBD1. CDR1 is SGHNT and CDR2 is YYREEE in the germline V gene (reference sequence). V shed 5 bases and J 6 bases; nucleotides not matched to a gene: 8. CDR3 size: 14 residues. The CDR3 bases are TGTGCCAGCAGGATAGACAGGGACCTTCAGCCCCAGCATTTT. It encodes CASRIDRDLQPQHF.

This clone has just one count. The chain carries TRBV29-1 and TRBJ1-2; 7 positions agree with TRBD1. Unmatched junction bases numbered 16, after V lost 0 bases and J lost 0 bases. The CDR3 runs to 19 residues. CDR1 is SQVTM and CDR2 is ANQGSEA in the germline V gene. This chain's CDR3 is CSVEDDQDRPKTANYGYTF. CDR3 in DNA: TGCAGCGTTGAAGATGATCAGGACAGGCCAAAGACGGCTAACTATGGCTACACCTTC.

This clone has a single count. The genes are TRBV6-1 and TRBJ2-5, with D perhaps TRBD1 (6 bases). Germline-derived CDR1 and CDR2 are MNHNS and SASEGT. This CDR3 is 15 amino acids long. V lost 1 base to trimming and J lost 5 bases, with 14 bases between them. The CDR3 bases are TGTGCCAGCAGTGAAGGAGGACAGATGTGGGAGACCCAGTACTTC. Protein: CASSEGGQMWETQYF.

The rearrangement uses TRBV2 and TRBJ2-3; D gene ambiguous. Germline V CDR1 and CDR2: SNHLY, FYNNEI. Trimming stripped 0 bases from V and 3 bases from J, with 7 bases between. The CDR3 sequence is 14 residues long. CDR3 sequence (DNA): TGTGCCAGCAGTGAAGCGCTTAGAACAGATACGCAGTATTTT. Protein sequence: CASSEALRTDTQYF.